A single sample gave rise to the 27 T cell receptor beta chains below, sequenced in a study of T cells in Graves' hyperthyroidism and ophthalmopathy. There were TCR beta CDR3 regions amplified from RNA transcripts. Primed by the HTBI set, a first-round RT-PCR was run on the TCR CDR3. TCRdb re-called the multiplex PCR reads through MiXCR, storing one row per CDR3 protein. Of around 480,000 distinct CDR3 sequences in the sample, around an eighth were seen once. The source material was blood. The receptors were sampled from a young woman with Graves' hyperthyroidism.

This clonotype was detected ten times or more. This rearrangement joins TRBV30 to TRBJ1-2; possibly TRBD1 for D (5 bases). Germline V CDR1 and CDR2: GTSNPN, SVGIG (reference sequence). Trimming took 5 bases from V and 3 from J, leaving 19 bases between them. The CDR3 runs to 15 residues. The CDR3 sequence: CAWDEGQPWDYGYTF. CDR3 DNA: TGTGCCTGGGACGAGGGGCAACCTTGGGACTATGGCTACACCTTC.

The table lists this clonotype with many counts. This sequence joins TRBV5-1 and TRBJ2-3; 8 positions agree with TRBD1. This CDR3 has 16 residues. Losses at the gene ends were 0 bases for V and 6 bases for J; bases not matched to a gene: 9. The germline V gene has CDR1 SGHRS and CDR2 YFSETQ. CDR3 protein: CASSLAGTGRADTQYF. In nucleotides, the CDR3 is TGCGCCAGCAGCTTGGCGGGGACAGGACGTGCGGATACGCAGTATTTT.

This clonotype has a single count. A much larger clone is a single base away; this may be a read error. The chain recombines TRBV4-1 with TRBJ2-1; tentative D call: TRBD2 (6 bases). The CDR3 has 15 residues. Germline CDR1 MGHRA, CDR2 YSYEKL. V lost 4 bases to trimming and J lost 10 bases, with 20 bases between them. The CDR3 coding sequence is TGCGCCAGCAGCCCCCTGCGGGGAGGACGTGAAGAGCAGTTCTTC. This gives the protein CASSPLRGGREEQFF.

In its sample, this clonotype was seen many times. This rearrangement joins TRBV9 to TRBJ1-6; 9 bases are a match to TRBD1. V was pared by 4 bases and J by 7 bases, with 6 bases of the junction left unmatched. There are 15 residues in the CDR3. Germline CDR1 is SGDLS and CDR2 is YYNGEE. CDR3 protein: CASSTLGQGNSPLHF. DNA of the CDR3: TGTGCCAGCAGCACCTTAGGACAGGGGAATTCACCCCTCCACTTT.

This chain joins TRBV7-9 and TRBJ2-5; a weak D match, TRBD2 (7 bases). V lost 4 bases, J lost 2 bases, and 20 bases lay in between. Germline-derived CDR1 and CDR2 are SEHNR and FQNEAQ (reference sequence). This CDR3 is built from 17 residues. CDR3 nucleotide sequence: TGTGCCAGCAGCTCCTGGGGGCGACTAGCTCTACAAGAGACCCAGTACTTC. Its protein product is CASSSWGRLALQETQYF.

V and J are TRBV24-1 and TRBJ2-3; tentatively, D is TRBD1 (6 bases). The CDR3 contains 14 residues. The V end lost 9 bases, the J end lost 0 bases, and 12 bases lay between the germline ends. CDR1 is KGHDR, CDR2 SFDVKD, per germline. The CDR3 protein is CATRGGHSTDTQYF. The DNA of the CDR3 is TGTGCCACCCGTGGGGGACATAGCACAGATACGCAGTATTTT.

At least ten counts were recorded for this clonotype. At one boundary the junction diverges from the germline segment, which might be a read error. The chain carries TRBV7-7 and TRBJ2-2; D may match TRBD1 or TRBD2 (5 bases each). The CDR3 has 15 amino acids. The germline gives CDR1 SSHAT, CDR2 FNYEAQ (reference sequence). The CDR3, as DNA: TGTGCTAGCAGCTCCGGGACGACGAACACCGGGGAGCTGTTTTTT. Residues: CASSSGTTNTGELFF.

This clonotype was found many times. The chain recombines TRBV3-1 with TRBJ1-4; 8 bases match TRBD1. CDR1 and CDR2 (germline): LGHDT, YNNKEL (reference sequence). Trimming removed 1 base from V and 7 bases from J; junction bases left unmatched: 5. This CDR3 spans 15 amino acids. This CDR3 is CASSQGRTGSEKLFF. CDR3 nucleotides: TGTGCCAGCAGCCAAGGGCGGACAGGGAGTGAAAAACTGTTTTTT.

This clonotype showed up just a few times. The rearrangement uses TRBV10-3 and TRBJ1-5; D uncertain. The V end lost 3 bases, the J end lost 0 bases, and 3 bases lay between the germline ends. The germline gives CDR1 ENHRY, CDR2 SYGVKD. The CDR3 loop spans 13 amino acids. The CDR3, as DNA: TGTGCCATCAGTGACTTTAGCAATCAGCCCCAGCATTTT. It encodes CAISDFSNQPQHF.

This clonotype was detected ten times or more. The CDR3 spells CASSPSGGGNNEQFF. In nucleotides, the CDR3 is TGTGCCAGCAGCCCCTCGGGGGGCGGTAACAATGAGCAGTTCTTC. V usage is TRBV7-2 and J usage is TRBJ2-1; weak D call: TRBD2 (7 bases). The ends were cut back, 5 bases at V and 5 bases at J, with 16 bases in the middle. The CDR3 sequence is 15 residues long. Germline V gene lookup returns CDR1 SGHTA and CDR2 FQGNSA.

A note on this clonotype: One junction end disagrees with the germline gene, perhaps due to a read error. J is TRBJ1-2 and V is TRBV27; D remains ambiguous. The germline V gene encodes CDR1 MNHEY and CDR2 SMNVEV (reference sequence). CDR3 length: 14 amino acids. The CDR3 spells CARSYDPDDYGYTF. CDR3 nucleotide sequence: TGTGCCCGCAGTTACGACCCAGACGACTATGGCTACACCTTC.

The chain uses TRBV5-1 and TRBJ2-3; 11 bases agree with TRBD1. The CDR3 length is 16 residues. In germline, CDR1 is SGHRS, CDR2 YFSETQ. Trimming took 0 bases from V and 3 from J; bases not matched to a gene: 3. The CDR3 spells CASSLGTGGATDTQYF. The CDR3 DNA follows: TGCGCCAGCAGCTTGGGGACAGGGGGCGCGACAGATACGCAGTATTTT. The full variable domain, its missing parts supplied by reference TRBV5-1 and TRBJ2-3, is KAGVTQTPRYLIKTRGQQVTLSCSPISGHRSVSWYQQTPGQGLQFLFEYFSETQRNKGNFPGRFSGRQFSNSRSEMNVSTLELGDSALYLCASSLGTGGATDTQYFGPGTRLTVL.

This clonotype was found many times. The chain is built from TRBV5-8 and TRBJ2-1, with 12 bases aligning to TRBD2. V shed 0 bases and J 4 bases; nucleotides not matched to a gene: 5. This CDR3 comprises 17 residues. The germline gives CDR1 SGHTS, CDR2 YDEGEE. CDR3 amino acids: CASSLEFLAGGYNEQFF. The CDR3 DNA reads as TGTGCCAGCAGCTTGGAGTTTCTAGCGGGAGGGTACAATGAGCAGTTCTTC.

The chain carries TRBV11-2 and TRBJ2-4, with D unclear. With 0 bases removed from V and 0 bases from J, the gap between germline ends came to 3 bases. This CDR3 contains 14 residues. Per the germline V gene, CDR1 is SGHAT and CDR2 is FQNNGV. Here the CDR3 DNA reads TGTGCCAGCAGCTTAGAACTAGCCAAAAACATTCAGTACTTC. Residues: CASSLELAKNIQYF.

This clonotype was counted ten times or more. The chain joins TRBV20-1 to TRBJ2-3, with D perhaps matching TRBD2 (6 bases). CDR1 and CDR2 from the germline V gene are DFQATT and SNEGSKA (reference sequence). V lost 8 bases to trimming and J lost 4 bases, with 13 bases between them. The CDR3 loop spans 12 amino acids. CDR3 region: CSIREQPDTQYF. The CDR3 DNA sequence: TGCAGTATCCGGGAGCAGCCAGATACGCAGTATTTT.

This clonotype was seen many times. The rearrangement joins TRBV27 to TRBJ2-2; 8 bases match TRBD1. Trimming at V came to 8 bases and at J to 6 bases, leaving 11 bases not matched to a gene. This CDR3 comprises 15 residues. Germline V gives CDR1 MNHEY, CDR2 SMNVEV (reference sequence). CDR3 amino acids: CASGLQGARAGELFF. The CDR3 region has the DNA TGTGCCAGCGGTCTCCAGGGGGCGAGGGCCGGGGAGCTGTTTTTT.

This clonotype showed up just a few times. The CDR3 loop reads CASSPFDRREQYV. The CDR3 region has the DNA TGTGCCAGCTCACCTTTTGACAGACGGGAGCAGTACGTC. This sequence joins TRBV18 and TRBJ2-7, with TRBD1 as a possible D gene (5 bases). The CDR3 contains 13 residues. Germline CDR1 reads KGHSH; CDR2 reads LQKENI. Deletions cut 3 bases from V and 7 bases from J, with 13 bases between.

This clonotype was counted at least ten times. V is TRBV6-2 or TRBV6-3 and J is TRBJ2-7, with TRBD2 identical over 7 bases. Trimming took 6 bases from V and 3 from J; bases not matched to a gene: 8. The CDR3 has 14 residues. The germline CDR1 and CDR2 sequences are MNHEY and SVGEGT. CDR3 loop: CASSGLVASYEQYF. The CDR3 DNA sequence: TGTGCCAGCAGCGGACTAGTAGCTAGCTACGAGCAGTACTTC.

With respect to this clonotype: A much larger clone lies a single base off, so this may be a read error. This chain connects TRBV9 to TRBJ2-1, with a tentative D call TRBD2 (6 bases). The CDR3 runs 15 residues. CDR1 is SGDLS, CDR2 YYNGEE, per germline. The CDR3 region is CASSVGWDSYNERFF. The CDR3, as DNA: TGTGCCAGCAGCGTAGGGTGGGACTCCTACAATGAGCGGTTCTTC.

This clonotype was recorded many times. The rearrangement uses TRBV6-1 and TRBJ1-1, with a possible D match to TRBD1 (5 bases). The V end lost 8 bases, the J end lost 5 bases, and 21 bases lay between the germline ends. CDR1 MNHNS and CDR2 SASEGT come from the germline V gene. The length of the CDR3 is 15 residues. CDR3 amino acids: CASDPRDGRKTEAFF. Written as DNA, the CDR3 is TGTGCCAGCGACCCACGGGACGGCAGGAAGACTGAAGCTTTCTTT.

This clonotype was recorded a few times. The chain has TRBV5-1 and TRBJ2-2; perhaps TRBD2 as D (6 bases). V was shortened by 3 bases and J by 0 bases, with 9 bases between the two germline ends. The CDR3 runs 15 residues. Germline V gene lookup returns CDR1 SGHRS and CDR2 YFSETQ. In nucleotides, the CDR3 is TGCGCCAGCAGCTGGCGCGGGACGAACACCGGGGAGCTGTTTTTT. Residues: CASSWRGTNTGELFF.

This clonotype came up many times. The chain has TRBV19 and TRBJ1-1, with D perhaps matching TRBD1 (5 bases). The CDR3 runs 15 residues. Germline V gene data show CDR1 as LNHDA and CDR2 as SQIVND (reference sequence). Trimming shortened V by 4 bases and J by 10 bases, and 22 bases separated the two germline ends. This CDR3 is CASSTRGRGKEAAFF. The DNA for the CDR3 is TGTGCCAGTAGTACCCGTGGACGGGGGAAGGAGGCAGCTTTCTTT.

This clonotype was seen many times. For the CDR3, the DNA is TGTGCCAGCAGGCGGACAGCAGTAGTAACTAATGAAAAACTGTTTTTT. Encoded protein: CASRRTAVVTNEKLFF. This chain connects TRBV27 to TRBJ1-4; weak D call: TRBD1 (6 bases). Per the germline V gene, CDR1 is MNHEY and CDR2 is SMNVEV (reference sequence). The CDR3 loop spans 16 amino acids. V was trimmed by 6 bases and J by 1 base, leaving 15 bases between them. Based on the CDR3 plus reference TRBV27 and TRBJ1-4, the full variable domain is EAQVTQNPRYLITVTGKKLTVTCSQNMNHEYMSWYRQDPGLGLRQIYYSMNVEVTDKGDVPEGYKVSRKEKRNFPLILESPSPNQTSLYFCASRRTAVVTNEKLFFGSGTQLSVL.

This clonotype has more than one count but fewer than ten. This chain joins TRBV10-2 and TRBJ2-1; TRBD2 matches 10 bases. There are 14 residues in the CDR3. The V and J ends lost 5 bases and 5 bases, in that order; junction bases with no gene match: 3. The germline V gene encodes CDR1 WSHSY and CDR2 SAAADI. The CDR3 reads CASSTSGDNNEQFF. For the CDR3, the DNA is TGCGCCAGCAGTACTAGCGGGGATAACAATGAGCAGTTCTTC.

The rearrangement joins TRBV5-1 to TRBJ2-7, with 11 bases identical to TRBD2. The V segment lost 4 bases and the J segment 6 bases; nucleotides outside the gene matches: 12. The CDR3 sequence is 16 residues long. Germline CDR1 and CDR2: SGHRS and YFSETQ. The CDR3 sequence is CASSQSPGTSGGEQYF. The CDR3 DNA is TGCGCCAGCAGCCAAAGCCCCGGGACTAGCGGAGGCGAGCAGTACTTC. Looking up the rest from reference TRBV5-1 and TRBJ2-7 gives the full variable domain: KAGVTQTPRYLIKTRGQQVTLSCSPISGHRSVSWYQQTPGQGLQFLFEYFSETQRNKGNFPGRFSGRQFSNSRSEMNVSTLELGDSALYLCASSQSPGTSGGEQYFGPGTRLTVT.

CDR3 in DNA: TGTGCCAGCAGTTACTCGATTTTCGGGACTAGCGGGAGAGAGACCCAGTACTTC. It codes for CASSYSIFGTSGRETQYF. This chain links TRBV6-5 with TRBJ2-5; TRBD2 matches 14 bases. Per germline, CDR1 MNHEY and CDR2 SVGAGI. This CDR3 is built from 18 residues. Trimming took 0 bases from V and 4 from J; bases not matched to a gene: 7.

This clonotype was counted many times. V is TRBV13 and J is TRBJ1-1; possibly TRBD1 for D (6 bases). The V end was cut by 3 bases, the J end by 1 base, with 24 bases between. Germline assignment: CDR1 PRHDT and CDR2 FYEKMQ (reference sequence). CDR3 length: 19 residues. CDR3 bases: TGTGCCAGCAGCTTGAGAGTGGCCAGGGGATGGGGAAGGAACACTGAAGCTTTCTTT. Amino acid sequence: CASSLRVARGWGRNTEAFF.